These T cell receptor beta chains were read from a single sample in a study of blood T cell repertoires in COVID-19. Clones were read by immunoSEQ multiplex PCR, and TCRdb kept only the in-frame ones, dropping some. The sample contains around 110,000 clones, approximately 90% of which appear only once. Sequenced sample: peripheral blood. Source of these receptors: a human donor with active COVID-19. The donor label of this sample is uncertain. Each CDR3 is given with its conserved first and last residue. Fields, in order: V gene, clone size, D gene, J gene, CDR3 protein, CDR3 DNA. The D gene is left open where the match is weak. For some rows the clone size is stated as once, few or many, or as a class when expanded; others skip it.

TRBV19,-,-,TRBJ1-2,CASSIGGGGYTF,TGTGCCAGTAGTATAGGGGGAGGCGGCTACACCTTC
TRBV27,-,TRBD1,TRBJ2-7,CASSLLTGRGYEQYF,TGTGCCAGCAGTTTACTGACAGGGAGAGGCTACGAGCAGTACTTC
TRBV7-9,-,-,TRBJ1-1,CASSLLGAEAFF,TGTGCCAGCAGCTTACTGGGAGCTGAAGCTTTCTTT
TRBV25-1,-,TRBD2,TRBJ2-7,CASRSAGGAYEQYF,TGTGCCAGCAGATCAGCGGGGGGGGCCTACGAGCAGTACTTC
TRBV4-1,-,-,TRBJ2-2,CASSHTDFGTPGAGELFF,TGCGCCAGCAGCCATACGGATTTTGGTACCCCGGGGGCCGGGGAGCTGTTTTTT
TRBV18,-,-,TRBJ1-3,CASSPRNQVLSKNSGNTIYF,TGTGCCAGCTCACCAAGGAATCAGGTCTTATCTAAAAACTCTGGAAACACCATATATTTT
TRBV19,-,-,TRBJ1-5,CASSTPSGLFSNQPQHF,TGTGCCAGTAGTACCCCGTCGGGACTCTTTAGCAATCAGCCCCAGCATTTT
TRBV18,-,-,TRBJ2-1,CASSPLYNEQFF,TGTGCCAGCTCACCCCTGTACAATGAGCAGTTCTTC
TRBV3-1/TRBV3-2,-,TRBD2,TRBJ2-5,CASSQGLADKETQYF,TGTGCCAGCAGCCAAGGACTAGCTGACAAAGAGACCCAGTACTTC
TRBV5-1,-,TRBD2,TRBJ2-5,CASSAGGARETQYF,TGCGCCAGCAGCGCCGGGGGGGCACGGGAGACCCAGTACTTC
TRBV7-9,once,TRBD2,TRBJ2-1,CASSFGTSGGTSYNEQFF,TGTGCCAGCAGTTTCGGGACTAGCGGGGGGACCTCCTACAATGAGCAGTTCTTC